A selection of T cell receptor beta chains follows, all from one sample in a study of immune heterogeneity within non-small cell lung tumors. TCRdb ran MiXCR on the multiplex PCR reads and lists one entry per CDR3 protein. The sample holds 30,000 to 40,000 distinct CDR3 sequences, around 28% seen once. Sequencing used lung tumor tissue. These receptors originate from a man aged 35 to 55 with non-small cell lung cancer. Each CDR3 is given with its conserved first and last residue. A D gene is named only where the DNA matches it firmly. Size tells how often a clone was seen (once, few, many) or the class of an expanded clone, and some rows leave it out.

d_call,v_call,clone_size,j_call,cdr3_aa,cdr3_nt
TRBD1,TRBV4-1,many,TRBJ2-7,CASSQSPDGRTGKYF,TGCGCCAGCAGCCAATCTCCGGATGGGAGGACAGGGAAGTACTTC
NA,TRBV6-2/TRBV6-3,NA,TRBJ1-1,CASSRGREAFF,TGTGCCAGCAGCCGGGGGAGGGAAGCTTTCTTT
NA,TRBV6-1,few,TRBJ1-1,CASSPPGRINTEAFF,TGTGCCAGCAGTCCCCCGGGAAGGATTAACACTGAAGCTTTCTTT
NA,TRBV12-3/TRBV12-4,few,TRBJ2-2,CARSLTGNTGELFF,TGTGCCAGAAGCTTAACAGGGAACACCGGGGAGCTGTTTTTT
NA,TRBV11-2,NA,TRBJ2-3,CASSLRPTLLATDTQYF,TGTGCCAGCAGCTTGCGACCCACCTTACTAGCCACAGATACGCAGTATTTT
TRBD1,TRBV7-2,many,TRBJ1-6,CASSLEEGQYNSPLHF,TGTGCCAGCAGCTTAGAAGAGGGACAGTATAATTCACCCCTCCACTTT
TRBD2,TRBV20-1,NA,TRBJ2-1,CSAGGLAGGALFF,TGCAGTGCTGGGGGTTTAGCGGGAGGGGCTCTGTTCTTC
NA,TRBV9,few,TRBJ1-2,CASSRPRGEVNYGYTF,TGTGCCAGCAGCAGGCCTCGGGGAGAAGTCAACTATGGCTACACCTTC
TRBD1,TRBV12-3/TRBV12-4,few,TRBJ2-7,CASTRTGIYEQYF,TGTGCCAGCACCCGGACAGGGATTTACGAGCAGTACTTC
TRBD1,TRBV16,NA,TRBJ2-2,CASSQSTGGAGELFF,TGTGCCAGCAGCCAATCGACAGGGGGCGCCGGGGAGCTGTTTTTT
TRBD1,TRBV4-2,NA,TRBJ1-2,CASSQDPVRGWYGYTF,TGTGCCAGCAGCCAAGATCCGGTCAGGGGGTGGTATGGCTACACCTTC
NA,TRBV5-1,many,TRBJ1-1,CASSYGRGNTEAFF,TGCGCCAGCAGCTACGGCAGGGGGAACACTGAAGCTTTCTTT
NA,TRBV7-3,NA,TRBJ2-1,CASSLSLGGEQFF,TGTGCCAGCAGCTTATCTCTAGGAGGGGAGCAGTTCTTC
NA,TRBV6-4,medium-sized,TRBJ2-7,CASSAVAGSGEQYF,TGTGCCAGCAGTGCCGTCGCGGGATCAGGGGAGCAGTACTTC
NA,TRBV3-1,few,TRBJ1-1,CASSHRDTDEAFF,TGTGCCAGCAGCCACCGGGACACTGATGAAGCTTTCTTT
TRBD1,TRBV20-1,many,TRBJ2-7,CSATRDSQTYEQYF,TGCAGTGCTACACGGGACAGCCAAACCTACGAGCAGTACTTC
NA,TRBV5-6,NA,TRBJ1-2,CASNLGTPGYGYTF,TGTGCCAGCAACTTAGGGACACCTGGATATGGCTACACCTTC
TRBD1,TRBV2,medium-sized,TRBJ2-2,CASSGTGVGTGELFF,TGTGCCAGCAGCGGGACAGGAGTTGGGACCGGGGAGCTGTTTTTT
NA,TRBV6-1,many,TRBJ1-1,CATRSGSFRAFF,TGTGCCACACGGTCAGGGAGTTTTAGGGCTTTCTTT
NA,TRBV29-1,NA,TRBJ2-1,CSVGRGYSYNEQFF,TGCAGCGTTGGGAGGGGTTACTCCTACAATGAGCAGTTCTTC
NA,TRBV7-2,NA,TRBJ2-3,CASSLSPGVDTQYF,TGTGCCAGCAGCTTAAGTCCTGGGGTAGATACGCAGTATTTT
NA,TRBV6-1,many,TRBJ1-2,CASRSGTYYGYTF,TGTGCCAGCAGGTCCGGAACATATTATGGCTACACCTTC
TRBD1,TRBV4-2,many,TRBJ1-2,CASSSIGDRSFYGYTF,TGTGCCAGCAGCTCAATAGGGGACAGGAGCTTCTATGGCTACACCTTC
NA,TRBV20-1,NA,TRBJ1-4,CSARETVVAEKLFF,TGCAGTGCTAGAGAAACAGTCGTAGCTGAAAAACTGTTTTTT
TRBD2,TRBV11-2,few,TRBJ2-2,CASSSLAGGTGELFF,TGTGCCAGCAGCTCTCTAGCGGGAGGGACCGGGGAGCTGTTTTTT
NA,TRBV12-3/TRBV12-4,many,TRBJ1-1,CASSSQGGGTEAFF,TGTGCCAGCAGTTCCCAGGGAGGAGGGACTGAAGCTTTCTTT
TRBD2,TRBV7-9,NA,TRBJ2-7,CASSLGGGSGSLQYEQYF,TGTGCCAGCAGCTTAGGGGGTGGGAGCGGGAGTTTACAGTACGAGCAGTACTTC
TRBD2,TRBV30,few,TRBJ2-1,CAWSEGTSYNEQFF,TGTGCCTGGAGTGAGGGGACTAGCTACAATGAGCAGTTCTTC
NA,TRBV29-1,few,TRBJ1-5,CSVAGNLNQPQHF,TGCAGCGTTGCCGGCAATCTGAATCAGCCCCAGCATTTT
NA,TRBV20-1,NA,TRBJ1-2,CSAKLEGYGYTF,TGCAGTGCAAAACTAGAGGGGTACGGCTACACCTTC
TRBD1,TRBV12-3/TRBV12-4,many,TRBJ2-3,CASSYTRTGVLTDTQYF,TGTGCCAGCAGTTACACCCGGACAGGGGTCCTCACAGATACGCAGTATTTT
NA,TRBV5-5,many,TRBJ2-7,CASSFQGFYEQYF,TGTGCCAGCAGCTTCCAGGGATTCTACGAGCAGTACTTC
NA,TRBV2,NA,TRBJ2-1,CASKEEAGLSYNEQFF,TGTGCCAGCAAAGAGGAAGCGGGCCTCTCCTACAATGAGCAGTTCTTC
NA,TRBV7-2,NA,TRBJ2-3,CASSPSGVGLTDTQYF,TGTGCCAGCAGTCCAAGCGGTGTAGGGTTAACAGATACGCAGTATTTT
NA,TRBV2,few,TRBJ2-3,CASSEAGESDTQYF,TGTGCCAGCAGTGAAGCTGGAGAGTCAGATACGCAGTATTTT
TRBD1,TRBV11-2,NA,TRBJ2-5,CASRSRGGQGAGETQYF,TGTGCCAGCAGATCCAGGGGGGGACAGGGGGCTGGAGAGACCCAGTACTTC
TRBD2,TRBV5-6,NA,TRBJ2-3,CASSGRASGTVDTQYF,TGTGCCAGCAGCGGGAGGGCTAGCGGGACTGTAGATACGCAGTATTTT
NA,TRBV7-8,few,TRBJ1-1,CASKQVHTEAFF,TGTGCCAGCAAACAGGTACACACTGAAGCTTTCTTT
TRBD1,TRBV6-5,NA,TRBJ2-5,CASIYLRDRDRETQYF,TGTGCCAGCATTTACCTCCGGGACAGGGACCGGGAGACCCAGTACTTC
TRBD2,TRBV7-3,few,TRBJ2-1,CASSLILAGAPQFF,TGTGCCAGCAGCTTAATCCTAGCGGGAGCTCCGCAGTTCTTC
NA,TRBV10-3,NA,TRBJ1-3,CAIREEDANTIYF,TGTGCCATCCGGGAGGAGGACGCAAACACCATATACTTT
TRBD2,TRBV4-1,many,TRBJ2-1,CASSQAGGGGRNEQFF,TGCGCCAGCAGCCAAGCGGGGGGCGGGGGGAGGAATGAGCAGTTCTTC
TRBD1,TRBV4-2,many,TRBJ1-2,CASSQSRDRFYGYTF,TGTGCCAGCAGCCAATCCCGGGACAGATTCTATGGCTACACCTTC
TRBD1,TRBV24-1,few,TRBJ1-2,CATRMGQPYYGYTF,TGTGCCACCAGAATGGGACAGCCCTACTATGGCTACACCTTC
TRBD1,TRBV6-1,NA,TRBJ1-1,CASSPHRGGYTEAFF,TGTGCCAGCAGTCCGCACAGGGGGGGATACACTGAAGCTTTCTTT
NA,TRBV19,NA,TRBJ2-5,CASSIGFRVETLYF,TGTGCCAGTAGTATAGGTTTCAGGGTCGAGACCCTGTACTTC
NA,TRBV15,many,TRBJ1-5,CATSDQTVSRQPQHF,TGTGCCACCAGCGACCAGACAGTATCCCGTCAACCCCAGCATTTT
NA,TRBV7-2,NA,TRBJ2-4,CASSLARDLNIQYF,TGTGCCAGCAGCTTAGCGCGGGACTTAAACATTCAGTACTTC
TRBD1,TRBV4-1,many,TRBJ1-2,CASSQDAAGGLGYGYTF,TGCGCCAGCAGCCAAGATGCGGCAGGGGGCTTAGGGTATGGCTACACCTTC
TRBD1,TRBV3-1,NA,TRBJ1-2,CASSRDVRGRSGYTF,TGTGCCAGCAGCCGAGATGTCAGGGGGAGGTCTGGCTACACCTTC
TRBD1,TRBV3-1,few,TRBJ1-6,CASSQGQGTNSPLHF,TGTGCCAGCAGCCAAGGACAGGGGACTAATTCACCCCTCCACTTT
NA,TRBV27,many,TRBJ2-7,CASKTAGAYEQYF,TGTGCCAGCAAAACCGCCGGAGCCTACGAGCAGTACTTC
NA,TRBV29-1,many,TRBJ1-5,CSYLNGGNQPQHF,TGCAGCTACCTCAATGGGGGGAATCAGCCCCAGCATTTT
TRBD2,TRBV6-2/TRBV6-3,NA,TRBJ2-1,CASSLEREILNEQFF,TGTGCCAGCAGTTTAGAGCGGGAGATCCTGAATGAGCAGTTCTTC
TRBD1,TRBV5-1,few,TRBJ2-2,CASSDRTGPNTGELFF,TGCGCCAGCAGCGACCGGACAGGGCCGAACACCGGGGAGCTGTTTTTT
TRBD1,TRBV6-2/TRBV6-3,many,TRBJ2-5,CASSYRVGQGRETQYF,TGTGCCAGCAGTTACAGGGTCGGACAGGGGAGAGAGACCCAGTACTTC
NA,TRBV11-3,many,TRBJ2-1,CASSLQADEQFF,TGTGCCAGCAGCTTGCAAGCTGATGAGCAGTTCTTC
NA,TRBV15,NA,TRBJ2-3,CATSRRSDTQYF,TGTGCCACCAGCAGAAGGTCAGATACGCAGTATTTT
NA,TRBV6-1,NA,TRBJ1-2,CASSPIGTYGYTF,TGTGCCAGCAGCCCCATAGGGACCTATGGCTACACCTTC